This is a list of T cell receptor beta chains from one sample in a study of shared clonotypes between healthy human individuals. Some clones are missing from TCRdb's copy, which holds only in-frame ones; the method was immunoSEQ multiplex PCR. Of some 1.4 million clones in the sample, roughly 96% were seen once. What was sequenced was naive CD4+ T cells sorted from blood. These receptor sequences come from a man younger than 45 in good health. The conserved cysteine and the conserved F or W are not part of the CDR3 here. Each record gives: D gene, V gene, CDR3 protein. D genes are given only for firm matches.

>NA|TRBV18
ASSPSVGAYEQY
>NA|TRBV9
ASSVESRTDTQY
>NA|TRBV2
ASSEVLETQY
>TRBD2|TRBV5-6
ASSFPGLAGGYNEQF
>TRBD2|TRBV18
ASSPTSGRTDTQY
>TRBD2|TRBV5-1
ASVPLAGVAYNEQF
>TRBD1|TRBV19
ASRTGRGDQPQH
>TRBD2|TRBV6-5
ASSYLAGGPSGELF
>NA|TRBV7-2
ASSLSWGDGYT
>NA|TRBV5-4
ASSLDPTPGELF
>NA|TRBV5-5
ASSLNSAGRGSYEQY
>NA|TRBV4-2
ASSQDRAPGELF
>NA|TRBV18
ASSPGKGGLTEQY
>NA|TRBV18
ASSPIRVSGQETQY
>TRBD1|TRBV19
ASRRQGHNSYEQY
>TRBD2|TRBV10-1
ASSVRASGTPLYEQY
>NA|TRBV5-4
ASSLHPEGNEQF
>NA|TRBV7-8
ASSFLTDTQY
>TRBD2|TRBV5-1
ASQASGSTYNEQF
>TRBD2|TRBV5-4
ASSLAGGGAYEQY
>TRBD2|TRBV7-9
ASRTGLAHNEQF
>NA|TRBV25-1
ASSESVGVGETQY
>NA|TRBV4-3
ASSQDGLTGELF
>NA|TRBV4-1
ASSQQQSNTEAF